These 26 T cell receptor beta chains share one sample of origin, sequenced in a study of cytomegalovirus exposure and HLA in healthy donors. In the PCR, 60 Vbeta and 13 Jbeta primers were used. Method: immunoSEQ multiplex PCR; TCRdb's copy keeps in-frame clones and lacks some. This sample's table has approximately 150,000 clones. The sample comprised PBMCs. Receptors originate from a woman younger than 30 in good health and CMV-seronegative.

The CDR3 sequence: CASTDRSSYGYTF. CDR3 DNA: TGTGCCAGCACGGATCGGAGCAGCTATGGCTACACCTTC. The V and J genes are TRBV6-1 and TRBJ1-2; unclear D gene. The CDR3 is 13 amino acids. Deletions cut 7 bases from V and 4 bases from J, with 13 bases between. Germline values: CDR1 MNHNS, CDR2 SASEGT.

For this clone: One end of the junction is discordant with germline, which a read error may explain. The chain uses TRBV2 and TRBJ2-3, with D possibly matching TRBD2 (5 bases). Germline assignment: CDR1 SNHLY and CDR2 FYNNEI. This CDR3 contains 13 residues. The CDR3 is CASSEVREDTQYF. CDR3 DNA sequence: TGTGCCAGCAGCGAAGTCCGGGAAGATACGCAGTATTTT.

The rearrangement links TRBV5-1 to TRBJ2-5, with a possible D match to TRBD2 (5 bases). With 3 bases removed from V and 0 bases from J, the gap between germline ends came to 9 bases. CDR1 is SGHRS and CDR2 is YFSETQ in the germline V gene. The CDR3 contains 14 residues. The CDR3 region is CASSWTGYQETQYF. The CDR3 bases are TGCGCCAGCAGCTGGACGGGGTACCAAGAGACCCAGTACTTC. The entire variable domain, with the rest obtained from reference TRBV5-1 and TRBJ2-5, is as follows: KAGVTQTPRYLIKTRGQQVTLSCSPISGHRSVSWYQQTPGQGLQFLFEYFSETQRNKGNFPGRFSGRQFSNSRSEMNVSTLELGDSALYLCASSWTGYQETQYFGPGTRLLVL.

CDR3 sequence reads: CASSDFEEAGELFF. The CDR3 bases are TGTGCCAGCAGCGACTTTGAGGAGGCCGGGGAGCTGTTTTTT. This chain uses TRBV7-9 with TRBJ2-2, with a tentative D call TRBD2 (5 bases). Trimming left V 5 bases short and J 6 bases short, with 13 bases between. Germline values: CDR1 SEHNR, CDR2 FQNEAQ (reference sequence). This CDR3 comprises 14 residues. Full variable domain (rest looked up from reference TRBV7-9 and TRBJ2-2): DTGVSQNPRHKITKRGQNVTFRCDPISEHNRLYWYRQTLGQGPEFLTYFQNEAQLEKSRLLSDRFSAERPKGSFSTLEIQRTEQGDSAMYLCASSDFEEAGELFFGEGSRLTVL.

This rearrangement joins TRBV19 to TRBJ1-5, with TRBD1 identical over 7 bases. J was trimmed by 7 bases and V by 5 bases; bases with no gene match: 11. There are 15 residues in the CDR3. The germline V gene encodes CDR1 LNHDA and CDR2 SQIVND (reference sequence). The chain's CDR3 is CASSQFTGVGQPQHF. In DNA, the CDR3 is TGTGCCAGTAGTCAGTTCACAGGGGTCGGGCAGCCCCAGCATTTT. Full variable domain (remainder filled in from reference TRBV19 and TRBJ1-5): DGGITQSPKYLFRKEGQNVTLSCEQNLNHDAMYWYRQDPGQGLRLIYYSQIVNDFQKGDIAEGYSVSREKKESFPLTVTSAQKNPTAFYLCASSQFTGVGQPQHFGDGTRLSIL.

This rearrangement joins TRBV5-1 to TRBJ2-3; D uncertain. The germline V and J ends were trimmed by 4 bases and 6 bases, with 9 bases remaining between them. This CDR3 is 12 amino acids long. Germline CDR1 is SGHRS and CDR2 is YFSETQ. CDR3 loop: CASSLDSDTQYF. The CDR3 DNA sequence: TGCGCCAGCAGCCTTGACTCGGATACGCAGTATTTT.

The chain couples TRBV11-3 to TRBJ2-1; 9 bases match TRBD2. With 3 bases clipped from V and 1 base from J, the junction kept 7 bases outside the gene matches. The CDR3 runs to 17 residues. The germline V gene has CDR1 SGHNT and CDR2 YENEEA. CDR3 sequence: CASSFFYAGGSYNEQFF. The CDR3 nucleotides read TGTGCCAGCAGCTTCTTCTACGCGGGAGGGTCCTACAATGAGCAGTTCTTC.

J is TRBJ2-7 and V is TRBV5-4; TRBD2 aligns across 12 bases. The CDR3 is 17 amino acids. The trim removed 3 bases at V and 0 bases at J, leaving 7 bases unmatched. Per germline, CDR1 SGHNT and CDR2 YYREEE (reference sequence). The CDR3 DNA follows: TGTGCCAGCAGCTCCCTAGCGGGAGGGTTGAGCTCCTACGAGCAGTACTTC. This sequence encodes CASSSLAGGLSSYEQYF.

The chain is built from TRBV9 and TRBJ2-3, with 7 bases identical to TRBD1. The germline CDR1 and CDR2 sequences are SGDLS and YYNGEE. Trimming removed 2 bases from V and 6 bases from J; junction bases left unmatched: 3. The CDR3 sequence is 13 residues long. The CDR3 loop reads CASSVGQPDTQYF. In nucleotides, the CDR3 is TGTGCCAGCAGCGTGGGACAGCCCGATACGCAGTATTTT.

In nucleotides, the CDR3 is TGTGCCAGCAGCTTATATACCGAGGGTTCCTACGAGCAGTACGTC. The encoded protein is CASSLYTEGSYEQYV. V is TRBV11-2 and J is TRBJ2-7, with a weak D call TRBD2 (5 bases). CDR1 and CDR2 (germline): SGHAT, FQNNGV. This CDR3 has 15 residues. Trimming took 2 bases from V and 1 from J, leaving 12 bases between them.

This sequence joins TRBV30 and TRBJ2-2; TRBD1 might be the D (6 bases). The CDR3 loop spans 14 amino acids. The germline V and J ends were trimmed by 3 bases and 3 bases, with 11 bases remaining between them. Germline values: CDR1 GTSNPN, CDR2 SVGIG (reference sequence). The CDR3 DNA reads as TGTGCCTGGAGAGCAGGGGTCTACACCGGGGAGCTGTTTTTT. Its translation: CAWRAGVYTGELFF.

The V gene is TRBV28, the J gene TRBJ1-3; 12 nucleotides match TRBD1. From germline, CDR1 is MDHEN and CDR2 SYDVKM. Trimming cost V 6 bases and J 0 bases; bases outside gene matches: 6. The CDR3 spans 17 residues. CDR3 sequence reads: CASRWDRGPNSGNTIYF. In DNA, the CDR3 is TGTGCCAGCAGGTGGGACAGGGGGCCCAACTCTGGAAACACCATATATTTT.

CDR3 region: CASARQGMSQETQYF. The CDR3 region has the DNA TGTGCTAGTGCTCGACAGGGGATGTCCCAAGAGACCCAGTACTTC. The chain is built from TRBV12-5 and TRBJ2-5; TRBD1 matches 8 bases. The CDR3 loop spans 15 amino acids. Looked up from germline, CDR1 is LGHNT and CDR2 is FRNRAP. Germline trimming cut 7 bases from V and 1 base from J; bases unmatched to any gene: 8.

V is TRBV5-1 and J is TRBJ2-7, with 12 positions matching TRBD1. Germline CDR1 and CDR2: SGHRS and YFSETQ. This CDR3 spans 15 amino acids. Trimming took 2 bases from V and 7 from J; bases not matched to a gene: 7. The CDR3 spells CASSLSGQGAKEQYF. For the CDR3, the DNA is TGCGCCAGCAGCTTATCGGGACAGGGGGCGAAGGAGCAGTACTTC.

V and J are TRBV5-5 and TRBJ2-3; no definite D call. Trimming left V 0 bases short and J 2 bases short, with 13 bases between. The CDR3 is 16 residues long. In germline, CDR1 is SGHKS, CDR2 YYEKEE (reference sequence). The chain's CDR3 is CASSLELADPTDTQYF. In DNA, the CDR3 is TGTGCCAGCAGCTTGGAGTTGGCAGATCCCACAGATACGCAGTATTTT.

The chain links TRBV19 to TRBJ2-7, with TRBD2 matching over 16 bases. Germline trimming cut 5 bases from V and 8 bases from J; bases unmatched to any gene: 3. Germline V gene data show CDR1 as LNHDA and CDR2 as SQIVND (reference sequence). The CDR3 runs to 14 residues. The chain's CDR3 is CASSLGLAGGQQYF. CDR3 sequence (DNA): TGTGCCAGTAGTCTGGGACTAGCGGGAGGGCAGCAGTACTTC.

Here the CDR3 DNA reads TGTGCCAGCACACAAACTAGCGGGACCAGCACAGATACGCAGTATTTT. As protein: CASTQTSGTSTDTQYF. J is TRBJ2-3 and V is TRBV5-4, with 10 bases lining up with TRBD2. The V segment lost 6 bases and the J segment 0 bases; nucleotides outside the gene matches: 7. CDR3 length: 16 amino acids. Germline V CDR1 and CDR2: SGHNT, YYREEE (reference sequence). The full variable domain, completed using reference TRBV5-4 and TRBJ2-3, is ETGVTQSPTHLIKTRGQQVTLRCSSQSGHNTVSWYQQALGQGPQFIFQYYREEENGRGNFPPRFSGLQFPNYSSELNVNALELDDSALYLCASTQTSGTSTDTQYFGPGTRLTVL.

The chain employs TRBV7-7 and TRBJ2-2, with 7 bases matching TRBD2. The CDR3 is 18 residues long. Germline V gene data show CDR1 as SSHAT and CDR2 as FNYEAQ (reference sequence). J lost 2 bases, V lost 3 bases, and 12 bases had no gene match. The CDR3 loop is CASSFARAGGSNTGELFF. CDR3 DNA sequence: TGTGCCAGCAGCTTCGCACGAGCAGGCGGGAGCAACACCGGGGAGCTGTTTTTT.

The chain links TRBV30 to TRBJ1-2; tentatively, D is TRBD1 (6 bases). The germline V and J ends were trimmed by 2 bases and 7 bases, with 17 bases remaining between them. This CDR3 contains 14 residues. Germline V gene sequence: CDR1 GTSNPN, CDR2 SVGIG (reference sequence). In DNA form, the CDR3 reads TGTGCCTGGAGTCCTGGTTTGGGGGGGCCTGGCTACACCTTC. Its translation: CAWSPGLGGPGYTF.

This chain uses TRBV15 with TRBJ1-5; 9 bases map to TRBD1. The CDR3 spans 15 residues. Germline CDR1 and CDR2: LNHNV and YYDKDF (reference sequence). Trimming removed 3 bases from V and 4 bases from J; junction bases left unmatched: 4. The CDR3 DNA follows: TGTGCCACCAGCAGTGGGACAGGGCTTAATCAGCCCCAGCATTTT. Its protein is CATSSGTGLNQPQHF.

The rearrangement links TRBV6-5 to TRBJ2-1, with 7 bases lining up with TRBD2. The CDR3 extends over 13 amino acids. Germline V lookup: CDR1 MNHEY, CDR2 SVGAGI. V shed 6 bases and J 8 bases; nucleotides not matched to a gene: 7. The CDR3 sequence: CASRIPGGDEQFF. The CDR3 DNA is TGTGCCAGCAGGATTCCGGGAGGCGATGAGCAGTTCTTC.

V usage is TRBV9 and J usage is TRBJ2-3; 10 bases match TRBD2. The V gene's germline CDR1 is SGDLS and CDR2 YYNGEE. The CDR3 contains 19 residues. The ends lost 0 bases at V and 2 bases at J; junction bases unmatched: 12. The CDR3 is CASSVAQAGGPGPTDTQYF. The CDR3 coding sequence is TGTGCCAGCAGCGTAGCTCAAGCGGGAGGGCCTGGCCCCACAGATACGCAGTATTTT.

The chain joins TRBV19 to TRBJ2-1; TRBD1 agrees at 10 bases. V trimming: 5 bases; J trimming: 7 bases; junction bases outside the gene matches: 11. This CDR3 is 16 amino acids long. Looked up from germline, CDR1 is LNHDA and CDR2 is SQIVND (reference sequence). CDR3 region: CASSPRRQGAANEQFF. CDR3 DNA sequence: TGTGCCAGTAGTCCACGCCGACAGGGGGCGGCTAATGAGCAGTTCTTC.

The rearrangement links TRBV27 to TRBJ2-1, with D possibly being TRBD1 (6 bases). V was trimmed by 4 bases and J by 5 bases, leaving 18 bases between them. The CDR3 extends over 16 amino acids. Per the germline V gene, CDR1 is MNHEY and CDR2 is SMNVEV (reference sequence). The CDR3 here is CASSSANKGVHNEQFF. In nucleotides, the CDR3 is TGTGCCAGCAGTTCCGCAAACAAGGGGGTGCACAATGAGCAGTTCTTC.

This rearrangement joins TRBV7-6 to TRBJ1-6; D unresolved. From germline, CDR1 is SGHVS and CDR2 FNYEAQ. The CDR3 consists of 14 residues. Trimming took 0 bases from V and 8 from J, leaving 8 bases between them. The chain's CDR3 is CASSLARLDSPLHF. The CDR3 bases are TGTGCCAGCAGCTTAGCCAGACTCGATTCACCCCTCCACTTT. The full variable domain, completed using reference TRBV7-6 and TRBJ1-6, is GAGVSQSPRYKVTKRGQDVALRCDPISGHVSLYWYRQALGQGPEFLTYFNYEAQQDKSGLPNDRFSAERPEGSISTLTIQRTEQRDSAMYRCASSLARLDSPLHFGNGTRLTVT.

The V gene is TRBV20-1, the J gene TRBJ2-5; D unresolved. Germline V CDR1 and CDR2: DFQATT, SNEGSKA (reference sequence). CDR3 length: 10 amino acids. Trimming shortened V by 5 bases and J by 3 bases, and 4 bases separated the two germline ends. CDR3 residues: CSAAKETQYF. CDR3 nucleotide sequence: TGCAGTGCTGCTAAAGAGACCCAGTACTTC.